Shown below are 17 T cell receptor beta chains from a single sample sequenced in a study of blood T cell repertoires in COVID-19. The protocol was immunoSEQ multiplex PCR, while the TCRdb copy is restricted to in-frame clones and leaves out a portion. The sample shows around 100,000 clones, approximately 80% of them seen only once. The sample comprised peripheral blood. The source is a man aged 50-60 years with active or convalescent COVID-19.

This CDR3 is CASSFQGKDTEAFF. The DNA for the CDR3 is TGCGCCAGCAGTTTCCAGGGTAAGGACACTGAAGCTTTCTTT. The chain links TRBV10-2 to TRBJ1-1, with D tentatively TRBD1 (5 bases). The CDR3 is 14 residues long. Germline-derived CDR1 and CDR2 are WSHSY and SAAADI. Trimming stripped 5 bases from V and 3 bases from J, with 13 bases between.

The genes are TRBV6-5 and TRBJ2-2, with D perhaps matching TRBD2 (5 bases). Trimming cost V 6 bases and J 6 bases, with 11 bases left between them. The CDR3 length is 13 residues. The germline V gene encodes CDR1 MNHEY and CDR2 SVGAGI. The CDR3 sequence is CASSSGWSGELFF. The CDR3 DNA follows: TGTGCCAGCAGCTCGGGGTGGTCCGGGGAGCTGTTTTTT.

The chain joins TRBV11-1 to TRBJ2-5; 7 nucleotides agree with TRBD1. The CDR3 extends over 15 amino acids. The junction had 8 bases not matched to a gene; V was cut back by 5 bases and J by 2 bases. Germline CDR1 and CDR2: SGHAT and FQDESV (reference sequence). DNA of the CDR3: TGTGCCAGCAGCCACGGGACAGAAAAACAAGAGACCCAGTACTTC. It translates to CASSHGTEKQETQYF.

V and J are TRBV5-1 and TRBJ2-5; weak D call: TRBD2 (6 bases). V lost 2 bases and J lost 5, with 19 bases in between. The germline V gene encodes CDR1 SGHRS and CDR2 YFSETQ. This CDR3 has 16 residues. Here the CDR3 reads CASSLLTNIAGETQYF. Written as DNA, the CDR3 is TGCGCCAGCAGCTTACTCACAAACATTGCGGGGGAGACCCAGTACTTC.

The chain recombines TRBV6-6 with TRBJ1-2, with D unresolved. Trimming removed 5 bases at V and 4 bases at J, with 8 bases between. This CDR3 region has 12 residues. Germline loops: CDR1 MNHNY, CDR2 SVGAGI (reference sequence). The CDR3 is CASSTIGYGYTF. The CDR3 bases are TGTGCCAGCAGTACCATCGGCTATGGCTACACCTTC.

The rearrangement uses TRBV6-5 and TRBJ2-2; 7 bases fit TRBD2. Germline-derived CDR1 and CDR2 are MNHEY and SVGAGI. J gave up 5 bases and V 2 bases, and 8 bases lay outside the gene matches. The CDR3 spans 16 residues. The chain's CDR3 is CASSYAPGGVTGELFF. The CDR3 nucleotides read TGTGCCAGCAGTTACGCCCCGGGAGGAGTAACCGGGGAGCTGTTTTTT.

The genes are TRBV2 and TRBJ1-5, with D perhaps matching TRBD1 (6 bases). Per the germline V gene, CDR1 is SNHLY and CDR2 is FYNNEI. Trimming removed 6 bases at V and 3 bases at J, with 12 bases between. The length of the CDR3 is 14 residues. CDR3 protein: CASRDHRDNQPQHF. The DNA of the CDR3 is TGTGCCAGCAGGGACCACAGGGACAATCAGCCCCAGCATTTT.

The CDR3 loop is CASSADRNQPQHF. CDR3 nucleotides: TGTGCCAGCAGTGCGGACAGAAATCAGCCCCAGCATTTT. The chain combines TRBV6-2 or TRBV6-3 with TRBJ1-5, with D perhaps TRBD1 (6 bases). This CDR3 is built from 13 residues. Germline CDR1 reads MNHEY; CDR2 reads SVGEGT. The germline V and J ends were trimmed by 5 bases and 4 bases, with 9 bases remaining between them.

The chain combines TRBV2 with TRBJ2-3; 11 bases align to TRBD2. The CDR3 loop spans 15 amino acids. The germline gives CDR1 SNHLY, CDR2 FYNNEI. Trimming took 6 bases from V and 3 from J; bases not matched to a gene: 5. CDR3 nucleotide sequence: TGTGCCAGCAGGTCGACTAGCGGGAAAACAGATACGCAGTATTTT. Protein product: CASRSTSGKTDTQYF.

The chain recombines TRBV19 with TRBJ1-2; D unclear. The V gene's germline CDR1 is LNHDA and CDR2 SQIVND (reference sequence). The CDR3 extends over 14 amino acids. V shed 4 bases and J shed 4 bases, with 13 bases lying between them. The CDR3 region is CASSRGEALYGYTF. CDR3 coding DNA: TGTGCCAGTAGTAGGGGAGAGGCCCTCTATGGCTACACCTTC.

This clone was seen once. V gene TRBV19 combines with J gene TRBJ1-5; D possibly corresponds to TRBD1 (6 bases). The CDR3 loop spans 14 amino acids. Germline loops: CDR1 LNHDA, CDR2 SQIVND (reference sequence). V dropped 0 bases and J dropped 6 bases, with 9 bases sitting between them. CDR3 residues: CASSIDLGAQPQHF. CDR3 bases: TGTGCCAGTAGTATAGATCTGGGGGCTCAGCCCCAGCATTTT.

About this clone itself: The identical CDR3 is also encoded by other nucleotide sequences in the sample. This rearrangement joins TRBV30 to TRBJ2-2; 7 bases agree with TRBD1. Germline CDR1 and CDR2: GTSNPN and SVGIG (reference sequence). CDR3 length equals 13 residues. With 3 bases clipped from V and 5 bases from J, the junction kept 3 bases outside the gene matches. The CDR3 reads CAWSRQGTGELFF. The CDR3 DNA is TGTGCCTGGAGCCGACAGGGAACCGGGGAGCTGTTTTTT. Drawing the rest from reference TRBV30 and TRBJ2-2, the complete variable domain is SQTIHQWPATLVQPVGSPLSLECTVEGTSNPNLYWYRQAAGRGLQLLFYSVGIGQISSEVPQNLSASRPQDRQFILSSKKLLLSDSGFYLCAWSRQGTGELFFGEGSRLTVL.

The rearrangement joins TRBV5-5 to TRBJ2-7; maybe TRBD2 (6 bases). V was clipped by 2 bases and J by 0 bases, with 18 bases between them. The CDR3 is made up of 17 amino acids. Germline CDR1 reads SGHKS; CDR2 reads YYEKEE (reference sequence). The CDR3 is CASSFPWLTSSSYEQYF. For the CDR3, the DNA is TGTGCCAGCAGCTTCCCTTGGCTCACTAGCAGCTCCTACGAGCAGTACTTC.

The genes are TRBV6-5 and TRBJ1-4; possibly TRBD1 for D (5 bases). The CDR3 totals 14 residues. CDR1 is MNHEY, CDR2 SVGAGI, per germline. The V gene lost 5 bases and the J gene lost 8 bases, with 15 bases spanning the gap. The DNA of the CDR3 is TGTGCCAGCAGTAGCGACCAGGGTTGGGAAAAACTGTTTTTT. Translating it yields CASSSDQGWEKLFF.

This sequence joins TRBV2 and TRBJ2-1, with D possibly matching TRBD2 (6 bases). This CDR3 contains 13 residues. The germline CDR1 and CDR2 sequences are SNHLY and FYNNEI. The ends were cut back, 8 bases at V and 8 bases at J, with 16 bases in the middle. CDR3 bases: TGTGCCAGCTCCCGGGACTGGTCAGATGAGCAGTTCTTC. The encoded protein is CASSRDWSDEQFF.

The chain has TRBV5-4 and TRBJ2-3; 10 bases are shared with TRBD2. This CDR3 is built from 15 residues. Germline values: CDR1 SGHNT, CDR2 YYREEE (reference sequence). Trimming at V came to 4 bases and at J to 2 bases, leaving 4 bases not matched to a gene. The CDR3 loop reads CASSPGTSATDTQYF. The CDR3 coding sequence is TGTGCCAGCAGCCCGGGGACTAGCGCCACAGATACGCAGTATTTT.

The CDR3 coding sequence is TGTGCCAGCAGCGTAGCAACCAGGAACTCTGGAAACACCATATATTTT. Translation gives CASSVATRNSGNTIYF. The V and J genes are TRBV9 and TRBJ1-3; D unclear. The CDR3 loop spans 16 amino acids. V lost 0 bases to trimming and J lost 0 bases, with 10 bases between them. Germline assignment: CDR1 SGDLS and CDR2 YYNGEE.